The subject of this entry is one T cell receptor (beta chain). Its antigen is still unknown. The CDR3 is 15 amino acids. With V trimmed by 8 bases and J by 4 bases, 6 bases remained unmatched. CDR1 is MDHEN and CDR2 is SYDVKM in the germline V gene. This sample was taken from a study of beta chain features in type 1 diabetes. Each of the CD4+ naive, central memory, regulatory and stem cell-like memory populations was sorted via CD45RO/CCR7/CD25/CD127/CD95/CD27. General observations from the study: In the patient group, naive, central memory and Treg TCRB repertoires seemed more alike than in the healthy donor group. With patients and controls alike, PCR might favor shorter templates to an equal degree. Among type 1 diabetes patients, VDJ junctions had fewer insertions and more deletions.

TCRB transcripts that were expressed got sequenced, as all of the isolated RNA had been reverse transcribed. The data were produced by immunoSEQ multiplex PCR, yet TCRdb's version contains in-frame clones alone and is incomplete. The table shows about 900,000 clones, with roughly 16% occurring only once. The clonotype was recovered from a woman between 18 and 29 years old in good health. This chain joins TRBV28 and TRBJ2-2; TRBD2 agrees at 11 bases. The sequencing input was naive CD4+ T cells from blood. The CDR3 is CASSTSGTLTGELFF. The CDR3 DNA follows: TGTGCCAGCTCGACTAGCGGGACCCTCACCGGGGAGCTGTTTTTT.